This TCR beta chain originates from a study of cytomegalovirus exposure and HLA in healthy donors. Germline V gene data show CDR1 as SGHDN and CDR2 as FVKESK. Trimming removed 3 bases at V and 4 bases at J, with 21 bases between. The CDR3 sequence is 17 residues long. The PCR was carried out with 60 Vbeta primers and 13 Jbeta primers. Authors' data handling: Around 11 million of about 88 million unique TCR beta chains were shared, per a later count. Assay used: immunoSEQ multiplex PCR; TCRdb lists only in-frame clones, some missing. The DNA was the basis for D and trimming; V, J and clone size are from that table. The sample contains 95,000 to 110,000 clones, over 75% of which appear only once. This clone was observed a single time. The antigen remains unidentified. Findings and limits, study-wide: In a later analysis, donors in an Asian-associated ancestry cluster reportedly had fewer N-insertions in productive TCRs than the cohort mean. A missense variant in DCLRE1C was later tied to TCR beta V- and J-gene trimming. High sensitivity and specificity were reportedly achieved when the classifier diagnosed cytomegalovirus status.

Sequencing was done on a sample of PBMCs. This sequence joins TRBV14 and TRBJ2-5; a weak D match, TRBD2 (6 bases). The clonotype was recovered from a man aged 60 to 75 in good health and CMV-seropositive. Here the CDR3 reads CASSQMSPAGRSETQYF. As DNA, the CDR3 is TGTGCCAGCAGCCAGATGAGCCCGGCGGGGAGATCAGAGACCCAGTACTTC. Full variable domain (remainder filled in from reference TRBV14 and TRBJ2-5): EAGVTQFPSHSVIEKGQTVTLRCDPISGHDNLYWYRRVMGKEIKFLLHFVKESKQDESGMPNNRFLAERTGGTYSTLKVQPAELEDSGVYFCASSQMSPAGRSETQYFGPGTRLLVL.